The source of this T cell receptor (beta chain) is a study of human CD8 memory T cell subsets. A word on this clonotype: No antigen is known for it.

Construction of TCR beta libraries was accomplished by means of UMI-labeled 5' RACE. TCRdb reprocessed the 5' RACE reads and reports one entry per CDR3 protein, with no DNA. Its clone listing holds 6,000 to 9,000 distinct CDR3 sequences. Study findings and constraints: Stem-like memory T cell repertoires overlapped minimally with precursor exhausted T cell repertoires.

The CDR3 has 14 amino acids. Germline CDR1 and CDR2: SNHLY and FYNNEI. The origin of this receptor is a human donor in good health. The sample consisted of CD8+ T cells from PBMCs. The chain recombines TRBV2 with TRBJ2-7; TCRdb indicates TRBD1, and absent DNA this call remains unverified. CDR3 residues: CASTLGGGRGEQYF.